These 26 T cell receptor beta chains were sequenced from one sample in a study of T-cell memory formation after mild COVID-19. TCRdb reanalysed the 5' RACE reads using MiXCR and keeps one entry per CDR3 protein. The sample consists of fewer than 600,000 distinct CDR3 sequences, less than 25% of them appearing once. The sequencing sample was made of PBMCs or a T cell subset sorted from them (not recorded which). Every receptor here comes from an adult woman who had mild COVID-19 (a few samples of this study predate the infection). Cell type and time point are not known.

This clonotype was seen a few times. The J gene is TRBJ1-2, the V gene TRBV12-3 or TRBV12-4, with a weak D call TRBD1 (6 bases). Between the trimmed V and J ends, which lost 4 bases and 13 bases, there was a span of 19 bases. This CDR3 has 13 amino acids. CDR3 sequence: CASSSRTALPFTF. CDR3 DNA: TGTGCCAGCAGTTCCCGGACAGCCCTGCCTTTCACCTTC.

In its sample, this clonotype was seen a few times. This chain links TRBV5-1 with TRBJ2-7, with 12 bases that match TRBD2. Trimming removed 2 bases from V and 6 bases from J; junction bases left unmatched: 6. This CDR3 has 15 amino acids. Per germline, CDR1 SGHRS and CDR2 YFSETQ. For the CDR3, the DNA is TGCGCCAGCAGCTTCTCTAGCGGGGGGGCGACCGAGCAGTACTTC. Its translation: CASSFSSGGATEQYF.

This clonotype was detected many times. This chain links TRBV5-1 with TRBJ1-2; 8 positions match TRBD1. The V gene's germline CDR1 is SGHRS and CDR2 YFSETQ. V gave up 0 bases and J gave up 2 bases; unmatched junction bases: 3. This CDR3 is built from 15 residues. The CDR3 is CASSLGGQGNYGYTF. CDR3 nucleotide sequence: TGCGCCAGCAGCTTGGGAGGACAGGGAAACTATGGCTACACCTTC.

The gene calls are TRBV5-1 and TRBJ2-6; the D gene could be TRBD1 or TRBD2 (5 bases each). This CDR3 is built from 11 residues. CDR1 and CDR2 (germline): SGHRS, YFSETQ. Trimming removed 9 bases at V and 11 bases at J, with 12 bases between. In DNA, the CDR3 is TGCGCCACCCGGGACCTCGACGTCCTGACTTTC. Its translation is CATRDLDVLTF.

The genes are TRBV29-1 and TRBJ1-1; 7 positions agree with TRBD1. This CDR3 region has 15 residues. The germline gives CDR1 SQVTM, CDR2 ANQGSEA. The V and J ends lost 7 bases and 0 bases, in that order; junction bases with no gene match: 11. The CDR3 nucleotides are TGCAGCGCTCGGAGGGGGCCCGGCATGAACACTGAAGCTTTCTTT. Translating gives CSARRGPGMNTEAFF.

The V and J genes are TRBV7-9 and TRBJ1-4; no reliable D call. The CDR3 is made up of 13 amino acids. The germline V gene has CDR1 SEHNR and CDR2 FQNEAQ (reference sequence). V was shortened by 4 bases and J by 6 bases, with 9 bases between the two germline ends. The DNA of the CDR3 is TGTGCCAGCAGCTCCGTTGCAGATGAAAAACTGTTTTTT. Protein sequence: CASSSVADEKLFF.

This clonotype was seen a handful of times. The chain couples TRBV12-3 or TRBV12-4 to TRBJ2-7; TRBD2 aligns across 14 bases. There are 18 residues in the CDR3. The J segment lost 2 bases and the V segment lost 3 bases, leaving 9 bases of the junction unmatched. CDR3 sequence: CASSFLGLAGEGAYEQYF. In DNA, the CDR3 is TGTGCCAGCAGTTTCCTGGGACTAGCGGGAGAGGGGGCCTACGAGCAGTACTTC.

This clonotype was observed a handful of times. The chain carries TRBV30 and TRBJ2-2; D gene uncertain. The V and J ends lost 0 bases and 6 bases respectively, with 5 bases between them. The CDR3 covers 12 residues. CDR1 and CDR2 from the germline V gene are GTSNPN and SVGIG (reference sequence). The CDR3: CAWSVGAGELFF. The CDR3 nucleotides are TGTGCCTGGAGTGTTGGGGCCGGGGAGCTGTTTTTT.

This clonotype has only a few counts. Sequence at one end of the junction differs from germline and may be a read error. The chain joins TRBV12-3 or TRBV12-4 to TRBJ1-3; D is undetermined. The CDR3 runs to 11 residues. This chain's CDR3 is CASSYSGPVKF. DNA for the CDR3: TGTGCCAGCAGTTACTCCGGGCCAGTAAAATTT.

The V call is TRBV2, the J call TRBJ2-7; 13 bases align to TRBD2. Germline V gene lookup returns CDR1 SNHLY and CDR2 FYNNEI. The junction had 3 bases not matched to a gene; V was cut back by 6 bases and J by 4 bases. The CDR3 is 14 residues long. The CDR3 sequence: CASSPTSGRYEQYF. Here the CDR3 DNA reads TGTGCCAGCAGCCCGACTAGCGGGAGGTACGAGCAGTACTTC.

The chain uses TRBV2 and TRBJ1-2; the D gene is possibly TRBD1 (6 bases). Germline V gene lookup returns CDR1 SNHLY and CDR2 FYNNEI. Deletions cut 4 bases from V and 7 bases from J, with 10 bases between. The CDR3 contains 12 residues. The CDR3 DNA reads TGTGCCAGCAGTGGGGGGGCAGGTGGCTACACCTTC. Translation gives CASSGGAGGYTF.

This clonotype showed up just a few times. The chain recombines TRBV27 with TRBJ1-5; D not certain. The V gene lost 6 bases and the J gene lost 6 bases, with 18 bases spanning the gap. Per germline, CDR1 MNHEY and CDR2 SMNVEV (reference sequence). The CDR3 sequence is 15 residues long. The CDR3 DNA is TGTGCCAGCAGGCCGATGAAGGCGGGAGGTCAGCCCCAGCATTTT. Translated, it gives CASRPMKAGGQPQHF.

The sample holds a few counts of this clonotype. The gene calls are TRBV28 and TRBJ1-1; D is possibly TRBD1 (6 bases). V shed 7 bases and J shed 6 bases, with 18 bases lying between them. The CDR3 sequence is 14 residues long. CDR1 is MDHEN, CDR2 SYDVKM, per germline. CDR3 residues: CASTSGGRESEAFF. CDR3 DNA sequence: TGTGCCAGCACATCGGGGGGGCGCGAATCTGAAGCTTTCTTT.

The genes are TRBV27 and TRBJ2-7; 15 nucleotides match TRBD2. The ends lost 8 bases at V and 7 bases at J; junction bases unmatched: 3. Germline V CDR1 and CDR2: MNHEY, SMNVEV (reference sequence). This CDR3 has 13 amino acids. For the CDR3, the DNA is TGTGCCAGCGCGGGGACTAGCGGGAGGGAGCAGTACTTC. It yields the protein CASAGTSGREQYF.

Of note for this clonotype: This may be a read error: a much more frequent sequence differs by one nucleotide. The chain couples TRBV9 to TRBJ2-2; D may be TRBD2 (6 bases). There are 16 residues in the CDR3. CDR1 is SGDLS and CDR2 is YYNGEE in the germline V gene. CDR3 in DNA: TGTGCCGGCAGCGTAGATCCGGGGGTGGTCACCGGGGAGCTGTTTTTT. This gives the protein CAGSVDPGVVTGELFF.

The CDR3 spells CASSLRGKLFF. The DNA for the CDR3 is TGTGCCAGCAGCTTAAGAGGGAAACTGTTTTTT. This rearrangement joins TRBV5-6 to TRBJ1-4; no clear D. The germline V gene has CDR1 SGHDT and CDR2 YYEEEE. This CDR3 is built from 11 residues. V was trimmed by 2 bases and J by 11 bases, leaving 7 bases between them. Using reference TRBV5-6 and TRBJ1-4 for the parts outside the CDR3, the full variable domain is DAGVTQSPTHLIKTRGQQVTLRCSPKSGHDTVSWYQQALGQGPQFIFQYYEEEERQRGNFPDRFSGHQFPNYSSELNVNALLLGDSALYLCASSLRGKLFFGSGTQLSVL.

Note on this clonotype: The DNA is left out, because the CDR3 cannot be placed on it with certainty; the CDR3 is given as TCRdb lists it. The chain joins TRBV6-2 or TRBV6-3 to TRBJ2-7; the tabulated D call, TRBD1, remains unverified against the DNA. The germline V gene encodes CDR1 MNHEY and CDR2 SVGEGT. 15 amino acids form the CDR3, both terminal residues included. CDR3: CATVLRDSYSYEQYF.

There are a few counts of this clonotype. V gene TRBV7-6 combines with J gene TRBJ2-6; D may be TRBD1 (6 bases). Looked up from germline, CDR1 is SGHVS and CDR2 is FNYEAQ. Trimming removed 7 bases at V and 2 bases at J, with 9 bases between. The CDR3 contains 14 residues. For the CDR3, the DNA is TGTGCCAGCACCCACAGGGCTGGGGCCAACGTCCTGACTTTC. As protein: CASTHRAGANVLTF.

The chain combines TRBV5-1 with TRBJ2-3, with 8 bases identical to TRBD1. J lost 4 bases, V lost 7 bases, and 8 bases had no gene match. Germline CDR1 and CDR2: SGHRS and YFSETQ. The CDR3 spans 14 residues. This CDR3 reads CASGKGQEADTQYF. The CDR3 DNA is TGCGCCAGCGGCAAGGGACAGGAGGCAGATACGCAGTATTTT.

The chain couples TRBV4-2 to TRBJ2-7; D unclear. The germline V and J ends were trimmed by 1 base and 0 bases, with 10 bases remaining between them. This CDR3 has 15 amino acids. Germline lookup yields CDR1 LGHNA and CDR2 YNFKEQ. CDR3 region: CASSQGVVPSYEQYF. The CDR3, as DNA: TGTGCCAGCAGCCAAGGAGTAGTCCCCTCCTACGAGCAGTACTTC.

The chain links TRBV20-1 to TRBJ1-6; weak D call: TRBD1 (5 bases). CDR1 and CDR2 from the germline V gene are DFQATT and SNEGSKA (reference sequence). The CDR3 is 13 residues long. The CDR3 sequence is CSAGGGAWSPLHF. CDR3 sequence (DNA): TGCAGCGCGGGGGGGGGTGCATGGTCACCCCTCCACTTT.

The chain recombines TRBV15 with TRBJ1-5; a weak D match, TRBD1 (5 bases). Looked up from germline, CDR1 is LNHNV and CDR2 is YYDKDF (reference sequence). V gave up 8 bases and J gave up 4 bases, with 15 bases separating them. This CDR3 spans 14 amino acids. The CDR3 DNA reads TGTGCCACCGGGCGGATGGGGGGGAATCAGCCCCAGCATTTT. Protein sequence: CATGRMGGNQPQHF.

The CDR3 protein is CSARRQGGVNEQFF. Here the CDR3 DNA reads TGCAGTGCTAGGAGACAGGGGGGCGTCAATGAGCAGTTCTTC. V and J are TRBV20-1 and TRBJ2-1, with 9 bases lining up with TRBD1. This CDR3 region has 14 residues. Germline-derived CDR1 and CDR2 are DFQATT and SNEGSKA (reference sequence). After removal of 3 bases from V and 6 bases from J, the junction contained 6 bases not matched to a gene.

The V call is TRBV6-6, the J call TRBJ1-1, with TRBD1 identical over 7 bases. V lost 2 bases, J lost 4 bases, and 4 bases stayed unmatched. The CDR3 has 14 residues. The germline gives CDR1 MNHNY, CDR2 SVGAGI (reference sequence). The CDR3 sequence is CASSYGTALTEAFF. The CDR3 region has the DNA TGTGCCAGCAGTTACGGGACAGCTCTCACTGAAGCTTTCTTT.

The rearrangement links TRBV4-2 to TRBJ2-3; either TRBD1 or TRBD2 may supply D (5 bases each). This CDR3 contains 16 residues. V lost 0 bases to trimming and J lost 6 bases, with 16 bases between them. Germline loops: CDR1 LGHNA, CDR2 YNFKEQ. The DNA of the CDR3 is TGTGCCAGCAGCCAAGATTTAAGGGACGGGTCCGATACGCAGTATTTT. It specifies CASSQDLRDGSDTQYF.

This clonotype was found once. The chain couples TRBV29-1 to TRBJ1-2; TRBD1 matches 8 bases. The CDR3 covers 13 residues. The V gene's germline CDR1 is SQVTM and CDR2 ANQGSEA. V was clipped by 6 bases and J by 6 bases; unmatched bases: 9. Here the CDR3 DNA reads TGCAGCGTCGACCGGACAGGGCTAGATGGCTACACCTTC. This encodes CSVDRTGLDGYTF. The variable domain in full, with the rest retrieved from reference TRBV29-1 and TRBJ1-2, is SAVISQKPSRDICQRGTSLTIQCQVDSQVTMMFWYRQQPGQSLTLIATANQGSEATYESGFVIDKFPISRPNLTFSTLTVSNMSPEDSSIYLCSVDRTGLDGYTFGSGTRLTVV.